Below are 29 T cell receptor beta chains sequenced from a single sample in a study of blood T cell repertoires in COVID-19. Generated by immunoSEQ multiplex PCR, the TCRdb table keeps only in-frame clones and is missing some. The table lists about 180,000 clones, roughly 85% of them singletons. Sequenced sample: peripheral blood. These receptors all come from a human donor with active or convalescent COVID-19. The donor label of this sample is uncertain.

This rearrangement joins TRBV13 to TRBJ1-1; D is undetermined. Germline-derived CDR1 and CDR2 are PRHDT and FYEKMQ (reference sequence). V shed 0 bases and J shed 6 bases, with 8 bases lying between them. This CDR3 has 13 amino acids. The CDR3 nucleotides read TGTGCCAGCAGCTTAGGGGTTACGGCTGAAGCTTTCTTT. Protein: CASSLGVTAEAFF.

The chain couples TRBV11-3 to TRBJ2-3; D is possibly TRBD2 (6 bases). CDR1 SGHNT and CDR2 YENEEA come from the germline V gene. The CDR3 is 16 residues long. The ends were cut back, 0 bases at V and 0 bases at J, with 10 bases in the middle. CDR3 bases: TGTGCCAGCAGCTTAGACGCGGGAAGCAGCACAGATACGCAGTATTTT. It encodes CASSLDAGSSTDTQYF.

The rearrangement uses TRBV5-3 and TRBJ1-2; D remains ambiguous. TRBV5-3 is known as an ORF, though its function is uncertain. The CDR3 has 12 residues. V lost 4 bases, J lost 8 bases, and 12 bases lay in between. Written as DNA, the CDR3 is TGTGCCAGAAGCGCTGGCCCCCAAGGCTACACCTTC. It codes for CARSAGPQGYTF.

This clone has just a few counts. The chain employs TRBV7-9 and TRBJ2-3; D is ambiguous. V was trimmed by 5 bases and J by 0 bases, leaving 12 bases between them. The germline V gene encodes CDR1 SEHNR and CDR2 FQNEAQ (reference sequence). The CDR3 contains 15 residues. CDR3 sequence: CASSAQGVSTDTQYF. As DNA, the CDR3 is TGTGCCAGCAGCGCCCAAGGAGTTAGCACAGATACGCAGTATTTT. The entire variable domain, with the rest obtained from reference TRBV7-9 and TRBJ2-3, is as follows: DTGVSQNPRHKITKRGQNVTFRCDPISEHNRLYWYRQTLGQGPEFLTYFQNEAQLEKSRLLSDRFSAERPKGSFSTLEIQRTEQGDSAMYLCASSAQGVSTDTQYFGPGTRLTVL.

The rearrangement joins TRBV6-5 to TRBJ2-7; TRBD1 aligns across 7 bases. This CDR3 is 15 amino acids long. CDR1 is MNHEY, CDR2 SVGAGI, per germline. V was pared by 8 bases and J by 2 bases, with 12 bases of the junction left unmatched. This chain's CDR3 is CASLNSGTAPYEQYF. The CDR3 DNA is TGTGCCAGCCTCAACTCCGGGACAGCGCCCTACGAGCAGTACTTC.

This chain joins TRBV29-1 and TRBJ1-2, with D possibly TRBD1 on 6 matching bases. Germline V gene lookup returns CDR1 SQVTM and CDR2 ANQGSEA. The CDR3 sequence is 13 residues long. Deletions cut 3 bases from V and 8 bases from J, with 16 bases between. CDR3 region: CSVERGPRGGYTF. The DNA for the CDR3 is TGCAGCGTTGAGCGGGGGCCTCGGGGAGGCTACACCTTC.

The chain uses TRBV9 and TRBJ2-1, with 9 bases that match TRBD2. The V segment lost 4 bases and the J segment 9 bases; nucleotides outside the gene matches: 17. CDR1 and CDR2 from the germline V gene are SGDLS and YYNGEE. The CDR3 is made up of 17 amino acids. The chain's CDR3 is CASSLPRVREGRGEQFF. For the CDR3, the DNA is TGTGCCAGCAGCCTCCCGAGGGTGCGGGAGGGCCGGGGTGAGCAGTTCTTC.

The rearrangement uses TRBV5-1 and TRBJ2-5, with D possibly TRBD1 on 6 matching bases. This CDR3 is built from 14 residues. Germline-derived CDR1 and CDR2 are SGHRS and YFSETQ. V lost 4 bases, J lost 1 base, and 11 bases lay in between. The CDR3 loop is CASSPGQSQETQYF. The CDR3, as DNA: TGCGCCAGCAGCCCAGGACAGTCCCAAGAGACCCAGTACTTC.

A few counts support this clone. The rearrangement joins TRBV2 to TRBJ2-1; 10 nucleotides match TRBD1. Trimming cost V 7 bases and J 2 bases; bases outside gene matches: 5. Germline V gene data show CDR1 as SNHLY and CDR2 as FYNNEI. The CDR3 has 15 amino acids. CDR3 coding DNA: TGTGCCAGCAAGATGGACAGGGGGACCTACAATGAGCAGTTCTTC. Its translation: CASKMDRGTYNEQFF.

Only one count was recorded for this clone. The rearrangement links TRBV29-1 to TRBJ2-5, with TRBD1 matching over 9 bases. From germline, CDR1 is SQVTM and CDR2 ANQGSEA. The CDR3 consists of 15 residues. V trimming: 0 bases; J trimming: 7 bases; junction bases outside the gene matches: 9. CDR3 protein: CSVEEGGTGIGTQYF. DNA of the CDR3: TGCAGCGTTGAAGAAGGGGGGACAGGGATAGGGACCCAGTACTTC.

CDR3 sequence reads: CASSLTLGQEYEQYF. The CDR3 region has the DNA TGTGCCAGCAGCCTCACTCTGGGACAGGAATACGAGCAGTACTTC. The rearrangement joins TRBV6-5 to TRBJ2-7, with 8 nucleotides matching TRBD1. The CDR3 is 15 residues long. The V gene end was trimmed by 6 bases and the J gene end by 4 bases; junction bases not matched to a gene: 11. Per germline, CDR1 MNHEY and CDR2 SVGAGI.

The chain uses TRBV5-1 and TRBJ2-2; D ambiguous. This CDR3 has 16 amino acids. V lost 0 bases and J lost 5, with 14 bases in between. The V gene's germline CDR1 is SGHRS and CDR2 YFSETQ. CDR3 in DNA: TGCGCCAGCAGCTTGGGGGCCCTGGGCGCGACCGGGGAGCTGTTTTTT. Residues: CASSLGALGATGELFF.

This clone was seen a single time. The V gene is TRBV3-1 (or the pseudogene TRBV3-2), the J gene TRBJ2-5; TRBD1 might be the D (6 bases). The germline V gene has CDR1 LGHDT and CDR2 YNNKEL (reference sequence). The CDR3 consists of 14 residues. Trimming left V 2 bases short and J 2 bases short, with 9 bases between. The CDR3 spells CASSQLGQQETQYF. The CDR3, as DNA: TGTGCCAGCAGCCAACTCGGACAGCAAGAGACCCAGTACTTC.

The chain has TRBV27 and TRBJ1-6; 8 bases fit TRBD1. Losses at the gene ends were 3 bases for V and 13 bases for J; bases not matched to a gene: 5. CDR3 length: 13 residues. The germline V gene has CDR1 MNHEY and CDR2 SMNVEV (reference sequence). The CDR3 sequence is CASSLRTGTPLHF. CDR3 in DNA: TGTGCCAGCAGTTTGAGGACAGGGACTCCCCTCCACTTT.

This sequence joins TRBV27 and TRBJ2-5; weak D call: TRBD1 (8 bases). The V end was cut by 8 bases, the J end by 2 bases, with 15 bases between. The CDR3 is 14 residues long. The germline CDR1 and CDR2 sequences are MNHEY and SMNVEV (reference sequence). The DNA of the CDR3 is TGTGCCAGCCAGGACAGGGAGGGACAAGAGACCCAGTACTTC. This codes for CASQDREGQETQYF.

The chain couples TRBV30 to TRBJ1-5; 9 bases line up with TRBD1. J lost 6 bases, V lost 0 bases, and 3 bases had no gene match. The CDR3 has 14 amino acids. CDR1 GTSNPN and CDR2 SVGIG come from the germline V gene (reference sequence). The CDR3: CAWSVTGGPQPQHF. The DNA for the CDR3 is TGTGCCTGGAGTGTAACAGGGGGCCCTCAGCCCCAGCATTTT.

The chain recombines TRBV5-5 with TRBJ2-7; D perhaps matches TRBD2 (6 bases). The CDR3 extends over 16 amino acids. V was trimmed by 0 bases and J by 1 base, leaving 14 bases between them. Germline V lookup: CDR1 SGHKS, CDR2 YYEKEE (reference sequence). As DNA, the CDR3 is TGTGCCAGCAGCTTGGCTGTAGCGGCTAAGTCCTACGAGCAGTACTTC. This codes for CASSLAVAAKSYEQYF.

CDR3 DNA: TGTGCCAGCAGCTTATCCGGGGTTGCTTCATTCGAGCAGTATTTT. This codes for CASSLSGVASFEQYF. The chain couples TRBV7-6 to TRBJ2-3; the D gene is possibly TRBD2 (5 bases). Between the trimmed V and J ends, which lost 2 bases and 11 bases, there was a span of 20 bases. The CDR3 spans 15 residues. Germline V lookup: CDR1 SGHVS, CDR2 FNYEAQ. Based on the CDR3 plus reference TRBV7-6 and TRBJ2-3, the full variable domain is GAGVSQSPRYKVTKRGQDVALRCDPISGHVSLYWYRQALGQGPEFLTYFNYEAQQDKSGLPNDRFSAERPEGSISTLTIQRTEQRDSAMYRCASSLSGVASFEQYFGPGTRLTVL.

V is TRBV11-2 and J is TRBJ1-2; D perhaps matches TRBD1 (6 bases). CDR3 length: 16 amino acids. V was cut by 0 bases and J by 2 bases, with 13 bases left in between. The germline V gene encodes CDR1 SGHAT and CDR2 FQNNGV. The DNA for the CDR3 is TGTGCCAGCAGCTTAGATGTTGGGGGCGGAAACTATGGCTACACCTTC. Protein product: CASSLDVGGGNYGYTF.

The chain uses TRBV5-4 and TRBJ1-1, with D perhaps matching TRBD1 (5 bases). The CDR3 length is 16 residues. CDR1 and CDR2 from the germline V gene are SGHNT and YYREEE (reference sequence). The V end was cut by 2 bases, the J end by 0 bases, with 14 bases between. CDR3: CASSLGAGTMNTEAFF. The CDR3 DNA follows: TGTGCCAGCAGCTTAGGGGCAGGGACTATGAACACTGAAGCTTTCTTT.

This clone was seen once. The chain has TRBV6-2 or TRBV6-3 and TRBJ2-7; 8 positions agree with TRBD1. V shed 5 bases, J shed 4 bases, and the junction held 19 bases outside the gene matches. There are 18 residues in the CDR3. Germline V CDR1 and CDR2: MNHEY, SVGEGT. Here the CDR3 reads CASSTEVRQGLAVYEQYF. CDR3 nucleotide sequence: TGTGCCAGCAGTACCGAGGTCCGACAGGGGTTAGCAGTATACGAGCAGTACTTC.

V is TRBV3-1 (or the pseudogene TRBV3-2) and J is TRBJ2-7; D perhaps matches TRBD1 (5 bases). From germline, CDR1 is LGHDT and CDR2 YNNKEL (reference sequence). This CDR3 comprises 15 residues. V dropped 2 bases and J dropped 6 bases, with 17 bases sitting between them. The chain's CDR3 is CASSQNPLGHFEQYF. In DNA, the CDR3 is TGTGCCAGCAGCCAAAACCCTTTAGGACATTTCGAGCAGTACTTC.

This chain joins TRBV6-5 and TRBJ1-2, with D perhaps TRBD1 (5 bases). CDR3 length equals 15 residues. V lost 5 bases and J 1 base, leaving 14 bases between the germline ends. CDR1 is MNHEY and CDR2 is SVGAGI in the germline V gene. This CDR3 reads CASSLLPTVNYGYTF. DNA for the CDR3: TGTGCCAGCAGTCTTCTACCGACAGTTAACTATGGCTACACCTTC.

This chain joins TRBV18 and TRBJ2-1; 14 bases line up with TRBD2. Germline V gene sequence: CDR1 KGHSH, CDR2 LQKENI. Germline trimming cut 6 bases from V and 7 bases from J; bases unmatched to any gene: 2. This CDR3 has 14 amino acids. The CDR3, as DNA: TGTGCCAGCTCGGGGACTAGCGGGAGAAATGAGCAGTTCTTC. It encodes CASSGTSGRNEQFF.

This chain's CDR3 is CASGLAGTDTQYF. In DNA, the CDR3 is TGTGCCAGTGGGCTAGCGGGGACAGATACGCAGTATTTT. J is TRBJ2-3 and V is TRBV6-5, with 9 bases aligning to TRBD2. The ends lost 9 bases at V and 3 bases at J; junction bases unmatched: 4. The CDR3 has 13 amino acids. Looked up from germline, CDR1 is MNHEY and CDR2 is SVGAGI.

The V call is TRBV21-1, the J call TRBJ2-3; the table's D call, TRBD2, has no DNA check behind it. TRBV21-1 is an annotated pseudogene. CDR3 length equals 14 residues. The CDR3 bases are TGTGCCAGCAGGTCCGGGAGGACCCCAGATACGCAGTATTTT. It translates to CASRSGRTPDTQYF.

The chain links TRBV9 to TRBJ2-1; D is ambiguous. The V gene lost 0 bases and the J gene lost 7 bases, with 5 bases spanning the gap. CDR3 size: 12 residues. Germline CDR1 and CDR2: SGDLS and YYNGEE. This chain's CDR3 is CASSVASNEQFF. The DNA of the CDR3 is TGTGCCAGCAGCGTAGCTTCGAATGAGCAGTTCTTC.

The V call is TRBV5-6, the J call TRBJ2-7, with a weak D call TRBD1 (6 bases). Germline CDR1 reads SGHDT; CDR2 reads YYEEEE. Trimming cost V 4 bases and J 1 base, with 12 bases left between them. The CDR3 extends over 14 amino acids. The CDR3 nucleotides read TGTGCCAGCAGCATTCAACAGGGATCCTACGAGCAGTACTTC. Protein sequence: CASSIQQGSYEQYF.

This chain's CDR3 is CASSPWGSDLMDEQFF. The CDR3 DNA sequence: TGTGCCAGCAGCCCCTGGGGCAGTGACCTTATGGATGAGCAGTTCTTC. V and J are TRBV3-1 (or the pseudogene TRBV3-2) and TRBJ2-1; possible D gene TRBD1, 5 bases. The ends were cut back, 4 bases at V and 8 bases at J, with 21 bases in the middle. Germline-derived CDR1 and CDR2 are LGHDT and YNNKEL (reference sequence). This CDR3 contains 16 residues.